These 18 T cell receptor beta chains came from one sample sequenced in a study of cytomegalovirus exposure and HLA in healthy donors. PCR used 60 Vbeta primers and 13 Jbeta primers. This table comes from immunoSEQ multiplex PCR, and its TCRdb copy is limited to in-frame clones, with some not included. The sample includes about 160,000 clones, less than 90% seen only once; the top ten take about 0.39%. Sequenced material: PBMCs. The receptors here all came from a boy younger than 10 in good health and CMV-seronegative.

V is TRBV11-2 and J is TRBJ2-1, with D perhaps matching TRBD2 (6 bases). The length of the CDR3 is 15 residues. The ends were cut back, 2 bases at V and 5 bases at J, with 13 bases in the middle. Germline loops: CDR1 SGHAT, CDR2 FQNNGV. DNA for the CDR3: TGTGCCAGCAGCTTACGACTAGGAGCCCACAATGAGCAGTTCTTC. Amino acid sequence: CASSLRLGAHNEQFF.

This clone has only one observation. The chain combines TRBV5-6 with TRBJ2-7; 8 nucleotides align to TRBD2. Germline V CDR1 and CDR2: SGHDT, YYEEEE. This CDR3 has 13 amino acids. The V and J ends lost 4 bases and 7 bases, in that order; junction bases with no gene match: 7. CDR3 sequence (DNA): TGTGCCAGCAGCAAAGGGACTAGTTGGGAGCAGTACTTC. Amino acids: CASSKGTSWEQYF. Based on the CDR3 plus reference TRBV5-6 and TRBJ2-7, the full variable domain is DAGVTQSPTHLIKTRGQQVTLRCSPKSGHDTVSWYQQALGQGPQFIFQYYEEEERQRGNFPDRFSGHQFPNYSSELNVNALLLGDSALYLCASSKGTSWEQYFGPGTRLTVT.

The chain couples TRBV19 to TRBJ2-3; no clear D. Between the trimmed V and J ends, which lost 3 bases and 0 bases, there was a span of 7 bases. The germline CDR1 and CDR2 sequences are LNHDA and SQIVND (reference sequence). This CDR3 region has 14 residues. Written as DNA, the CDR3 is TGTGCCAGTAGTATGGAACAGAGCACAGATACGCAGTATTTT. This gives the protein CASSMEQSTDTQYF.

The chain couples TRBV7-6 to TRBJ1-1; D is possibly TRBD1 (6 bases). Germline V gene lookup returns CDR1 SGHVS and CDR2 FNYEAQ. The CDR3 is 13 amino acids. V shed 5 bases and J shed 8 bases, with 15 bases lying between them. The CDR3 here is CASSARDNSEAFF. CDR3 nucleotides: TGTGCCAGCAGCGCCCGGGACAATTCGGAAGCTTTCTTT.

This chain connects TRBV4-1 to TRBJ2-5; the D is unclear. The V end was cut by 4 bases, the J end by 4 bases, with 10 bases between. The CDR3 has 13 residues. CDR1 MGHRA and CDR2 YSYEKL come from the germline V gene. The CDR3 is CASSPLRTETQYF. CDR3 sequence (DNA): TGCGCCAGCAGCCCACTAAGAACAGAGACCCAGTACTTC.

The CDR3 is CASSPGLAALYNEQFF. CDR3 DNA sequence: TGTGCCAGCTCACCCGGACTAGCGGCCCTCTACAATGAGCAGTTCTTC. The genes are TRBV18 and TRBJ2-1, with 10 nucleotides matching TRBD2. Trimming at V came to 3 bases and at J to 3 bases, leaving 5 bases not matched to a gene. The germline CDR1 and CDR2 sequences are KGHSH and LQKENI. The CDR3 totals 16 residues.

V and J are TRBV28 and TRBJ2-7, with 7 bases aligning to TRBD1. Germline V gene sequence: CDR1 MDHEN, CDR2 SYDVKM. J lost 4 bases, V lost 1 base, and 7 bases had no gene match. The CDR3 totals 15 residues. The CDR3 here is CASSLLGGGYYEQYF. The CDR3 nucleotides are TGTGCCAGCAGTTTATTAGGGGGCGGTTATTACGAGCAGTACTTC.

The chain combines TRBV4-2 with TRBJ2-1; 8 bases are a match to TRBD2. The CDR3 is 15 amino acids. V trimming: 4 bases; J trimming: 6 bases; junction bases outside the gene matches: 8. The germline V gene has CDR1 LGHNA and CDR2 YNFKEQ. The CDR3, as DNA: TGTGCCAGCAGCCCCCGACTGAGCGGGAGCAATGAGCAGTTCTTC. Its protein is CASSPRLSGSNEQFF.

This sequence joins TRBV29-1 and TRBJ2-5, with D hard to call. Judging by the DNA end, TRBJ2-7 fits better; the J call may be wrong. The germline V gene encodes CDR1 SQVTM and CDR2 ANQGSEA. This CDR3 has 13 residues. DNA of the CDR3: TGCAGCGTTGAGGTCTCCTGGGCCTACGAGCAGTACTTC. Translating it yields CSVEVSWAYEQYF.

The chain combines TRBV4-2 with TRBJ1-3; possible D gene TRBD1, 5 bases. Germline V CDR1 and CDR2: LGHNA, YNFKEQ. CDR3 length: 19 residues. Deletions cut 0 bases from V and 0 bases from J, with 18 bases between. The CDR3 nucleotides are TGTGCCAGCAGCCAAGATCCGGCTATTCGGGGGGACTCTGGAAACACCATATATTTT. This gives the protein CASSQDPAIRGDSGNTIYF.

The V and J genes are TRBV7-9 and TRBJ2-3; 8 bases line up with TRBD2. CDR1 and CDR2 from the germline V gene are SEHNR and FQNEAQ (reference sequence). The V segment lost 1 base and the J segment 3 bases; nucleotides outside the gene matches: 6. This CDR3 has 16 residues. The CDR3 coding sequence is TGTGCCAGCAGCTTAGATCGGGGGGGATTAACAGATACGCAGTATTTT. Translation gives CASSLDRGGLTDTQYF.

The chain employs TRBV30 and TRBJ1-1; no definite D call. The CDR3 consists of 12 residues. The germline V gene has CDR1 GTSNPN and CDR2 SVGIG (reference sequence). CDR3 loop: CVLNRPNTEAFF. The CDR3 DNA is TGTGTCCTTAATCGTCCGAACACTGAAGCTTTCTTT.

The chain combines TRBV15 with TRBJ2-2; the match to TRBD1 covers 8 bases. Germline CDR1 is LNHNV and CDR2 is YYDKDF (reference sequence). The CDR3 is 15 residues long. The ends lost 5 bases at V and 0 bases at J; junction bases unmatched: 2. The CDR3 DNA follows: TGTGCCACCAGCGAGGGACAGGCGAACACCGGGGAGCTGTTTTTT. This codes for CATSEGQANTGELFF.

The chain combines TRBV25-1 with TRBJ2-7; 7 bases match TRBD1. Germline V CDR1 and CDR2: MGHDK, SYGVNS. After removal of 2 bases from V and 4 bases from J, the junction contained 2 bases not matched to a gene. The CDR3 is made up of 13 amino acids. DNA of the CDR3: TGTGCCAGCAGTGAACGGGACAGTTACGAGCAGTACTTC. Residues: CASSERDSYEQYF.

Concerning this clone: The identical CDR3 is also encoded by other nucleotide sequences in the sample. CDR3 nucleotides: TGTGCCAGCAGCCAAGTGGCAGGGCTGGACGAGCAGTACTTC. Residues: CASSQVAGLDEQYF. This chain uses TRBV14 with TRBJ2-7; a weak D match, TRBD1 (5 bases). This CDR3 has 14 amino acids. V lost 1 base and J lost 5, with 12 bases in between. Looked up from germline, CDR1 is SGHDN and CDR2 is FVKESK.

The chain has TRBV2 and TRBJ2-7; D is undetermined. Trimming stripped 2 bases from V and 11 bases from J, with 16 bases between. The CDR3 is 13 amino acids. CDR1 is SNHLY and CDR2 is FYNNEI in the germline V gene. CDR3 DNA sequence: TGTGCCAGCAGTGAAACATCAGCGCCCCCCAAGTACTTC. Translation gives CASSETSAPPKYF.

The CDR3 DNA is TGCGCCAGCAGTGAGTCGGGCAGGGGCACTCAGCCCCAGCATTTT. Translated, it gives CASSESGRGTQPQHF. The V and J genes are TRBV10-1 and TRBJ1-5; D is possibly TRBD1 (6 bases). The CDR3 sequence is 15 residues long. From germline, CDR1 is WNHNN and CDR2 SYGVQD (reference sequence). V was pared by 0 bases and J by 6 bases, with 12 bases between.

The chain employs TRBV5-8 and TRBJ1-1; the match to TRBD1 covers 9 bases. The CDR3 runs to 12 residues. Germline-derived CDR1 and CDR2 are SGHTS and YDEGEE. After removal of 10 bases from V and 1 base from J, the junction contained 2 bases not matched to a gene. CDR3 region: CAEDRGNTEAFF. The DNA for the CDR3 is TGTGCCGAGGACAGGGGGAACACTGAAGCTTTCTTT. Based on the CDR3 plus reference TRBV5-8 and TRBJ1-1, the full variable domain is EAGVTQSPTHLIKTRGQQATLRCSPISGHTSVYWYQQALGLGLQFLLWYDEGEERNRGNFPPRFSGRQFPNYSSELNVNALELEDSALYLCAEDRGNTEAFFGQGTRLTVV.